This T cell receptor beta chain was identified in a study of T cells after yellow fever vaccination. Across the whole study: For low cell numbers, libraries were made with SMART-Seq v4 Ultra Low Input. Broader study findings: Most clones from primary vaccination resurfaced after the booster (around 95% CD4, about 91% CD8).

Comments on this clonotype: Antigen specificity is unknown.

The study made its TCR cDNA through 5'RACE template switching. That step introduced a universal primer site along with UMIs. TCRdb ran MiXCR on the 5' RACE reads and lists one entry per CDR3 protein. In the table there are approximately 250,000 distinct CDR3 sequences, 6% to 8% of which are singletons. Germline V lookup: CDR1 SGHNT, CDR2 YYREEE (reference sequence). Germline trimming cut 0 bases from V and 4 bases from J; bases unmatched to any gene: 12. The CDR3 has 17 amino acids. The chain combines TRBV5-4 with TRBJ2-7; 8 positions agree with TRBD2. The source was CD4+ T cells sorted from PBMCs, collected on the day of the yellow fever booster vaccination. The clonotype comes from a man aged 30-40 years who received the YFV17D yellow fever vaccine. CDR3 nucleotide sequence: TGTGCCAGCAGCTTGGGCGGGGGGTTGACCTTACCGTACGAGCAGTACTTC. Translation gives CASSLGGGLTLPYEQYF.